A single T cell receptor beta chain is shown here with its context. Its antigen is unidentified. CDR1 and CDR2 from the germline V gene are PRHDT and FYEKMQ (reference sequence). The CDR3 length is 12 residues. The germline V and J ends were trimmed by 4 bases and 3 bases, with 7 bases remaining between them. PCR employed 60 Vbeta and 13 Jbeta primers. The data were produced by immunoSEQ multiplex PCR, yet TCRdb's version contains in-frame clones alone and is incomplete. The table includes about 88,000 clones, 90% detected once. The source of the sample is a study of cytomegalovirus exposure and HLA in healthy donors. Study-level points and caveats: Rare TCR sequences dominated, though some public TCRs recurred in many donors. A later analysis found common viral pathogens apparently linked to several of the most significant clusters.

The chain uses TRBV13 and TRBJ2-7; possibly TRBD1 for D (5 bases). The sequencing input was PBMCs. The receptor's source is a man in his late teens or twenties in good health and CMV-seronegative. The CDR3: CASSSTGYEQYF. In nucleotides, the CDR3 is TGTGCCAGCAGCTCAACAGGCTACGAGCAGTACTTC.